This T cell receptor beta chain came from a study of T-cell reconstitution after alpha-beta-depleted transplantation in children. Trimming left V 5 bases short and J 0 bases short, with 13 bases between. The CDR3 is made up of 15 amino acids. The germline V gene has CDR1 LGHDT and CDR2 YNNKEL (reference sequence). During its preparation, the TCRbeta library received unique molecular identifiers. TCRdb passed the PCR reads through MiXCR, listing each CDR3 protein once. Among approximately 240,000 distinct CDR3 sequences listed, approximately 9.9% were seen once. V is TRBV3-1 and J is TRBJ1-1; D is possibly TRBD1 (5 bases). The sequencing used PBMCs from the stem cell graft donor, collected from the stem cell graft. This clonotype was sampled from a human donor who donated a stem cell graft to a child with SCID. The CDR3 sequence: CASSRAGVMNTEAFF. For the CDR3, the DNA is TGTGCCAGCAGCAGGGCGGGGGTGATGAACACTGAAGCTTTCTTT.